This T cell receptor (beta chain) was identified during a study of blood T cells in healthy people across ages. Sample-barcoded 5' priming and a J-beta primer mix drove a second PCR of roughly 6 to 12 cycles. Every cDNA molecule bore a tag from a template-switch adaptor containing 12 random nucleotides. Each sample provided no less than 2.5 million CDR3-containing paired-end reads. TCRdb re-derived calls from the 5' RACE reads in MiXCR, one entry per CDR3 protein. The top ten hold about 32% of the sample, which has approximately 670,000 distinct CDR3 sequences, over 40% seen once. Study results and caveats: Long-lived donors exceeded aged donors in naive CD4+ cells and diversity.

Worth noting for this clonotype: The antigen remains undetermined.

The draw of peripheral blood yielded approximately 10 milliliters from each donor. The TCR originated in a man older than 75 in good health. Sequencing input: blood.

The CDR3 sequence is CASSLDRGGPYEQYF. CDR3 sequence (DNA): TGTGCCAGCAGCTTGGACAGGGGGGGACCCTACGAGCAGTACTTC. The gene calls are TRBV7-2 and TRBJ2-7; 10 nucleotides match TRBD1. CDR1 is SGHTA, CDR2 FQGNSA, per germline. V trimming: 3 bases; J trimming: 2 bases; junction bases outside the gene matches: 4. The CDR3 is 15 residues long.